This T cell receptor (beta chain) came from a study of blood T cell repertoires in COVID-19. On the study more broadly: The analysed material was cDNA or gDNA that came from T cells, B-cell-depleted T cells, or PBMCs.

The length of the CDR3 is 13 residues. Per germline, CDR1 SQVTM and CDR2 ANQGSEA. Trimming took 6 bases from V and 5 from J; bases not matched to a gene: 8. In the authors' methods: Quantification of nucleated cells was approximated via reference gene primer amplification. The method was immunoSEQ multiplex PCR; TCRdb's version includes in-frame clones alone and lacks a portion of them. V, J and clone size reflect that table, while D and trimming were determined from the DNA. The sample has roughly 24,000 clones, under 90% seen once; the top ten hold around 32%. V gene TRBV29-1 combines with J gene TRBJ2-7; 9 nucleotides agree with TRBD1. The sequence was obtained from a human donor in a cohort sampled during active COVID-19. The sequencing sample was made of peripheral blood. In nucleotides, the CDR3 is TGCAGCGTGCGACAGGGGGATGGCCACGAGCAGTACTTC. It codes for CSVRQGDGHEQYF.